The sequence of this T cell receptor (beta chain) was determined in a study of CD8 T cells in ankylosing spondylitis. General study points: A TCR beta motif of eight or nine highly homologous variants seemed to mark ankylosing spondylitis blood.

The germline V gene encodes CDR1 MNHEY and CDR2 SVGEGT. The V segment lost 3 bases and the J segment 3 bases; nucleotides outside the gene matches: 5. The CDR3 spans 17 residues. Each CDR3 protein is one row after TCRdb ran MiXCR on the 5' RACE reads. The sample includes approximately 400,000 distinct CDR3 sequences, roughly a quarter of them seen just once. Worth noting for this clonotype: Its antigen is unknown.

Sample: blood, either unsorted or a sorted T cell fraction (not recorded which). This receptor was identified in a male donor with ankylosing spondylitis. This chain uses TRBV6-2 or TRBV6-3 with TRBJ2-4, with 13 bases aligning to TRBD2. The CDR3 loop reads CASSYRLAGGGKNIQYF. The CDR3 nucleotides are TGTGCCAGCAGTTATCGACTAGCGGGAGGAGGCAAAAACATTCAGTACTTC.